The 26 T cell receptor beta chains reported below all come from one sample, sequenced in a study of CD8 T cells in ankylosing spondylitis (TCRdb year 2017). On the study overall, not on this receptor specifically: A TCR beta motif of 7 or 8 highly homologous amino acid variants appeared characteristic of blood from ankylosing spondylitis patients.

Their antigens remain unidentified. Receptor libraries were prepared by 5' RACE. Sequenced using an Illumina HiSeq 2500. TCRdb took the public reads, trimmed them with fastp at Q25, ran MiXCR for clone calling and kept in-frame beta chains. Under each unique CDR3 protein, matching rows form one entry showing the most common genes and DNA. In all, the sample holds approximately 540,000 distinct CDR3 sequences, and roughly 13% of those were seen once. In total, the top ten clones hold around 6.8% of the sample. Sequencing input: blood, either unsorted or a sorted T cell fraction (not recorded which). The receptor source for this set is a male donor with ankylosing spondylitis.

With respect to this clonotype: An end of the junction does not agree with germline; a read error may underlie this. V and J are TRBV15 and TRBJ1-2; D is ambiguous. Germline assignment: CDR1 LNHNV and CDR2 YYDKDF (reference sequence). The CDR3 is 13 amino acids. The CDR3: CATSRASSYGYTF. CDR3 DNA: TGTGCCACCAGTAGAGCCAGTTCCTATGGCTACACCTTC.

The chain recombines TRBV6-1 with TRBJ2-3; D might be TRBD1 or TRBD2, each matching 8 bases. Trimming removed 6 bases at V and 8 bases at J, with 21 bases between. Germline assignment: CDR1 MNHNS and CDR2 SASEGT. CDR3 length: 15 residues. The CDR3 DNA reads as TGTGCCAGCAGCCCCGGGACAGGCCGGGAGGGTACGCAGTATTTT. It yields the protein CASSPGTGREGTQYF.

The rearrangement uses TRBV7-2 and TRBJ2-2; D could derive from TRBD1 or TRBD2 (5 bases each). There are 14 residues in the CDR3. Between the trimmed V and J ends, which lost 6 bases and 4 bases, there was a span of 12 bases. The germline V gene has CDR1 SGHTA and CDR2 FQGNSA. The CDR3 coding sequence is TGTGCCAGCAGTGCGAAGGGACCCACCGGGGAGCTGTTTTTT. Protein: CASSAKGPTGELFF.

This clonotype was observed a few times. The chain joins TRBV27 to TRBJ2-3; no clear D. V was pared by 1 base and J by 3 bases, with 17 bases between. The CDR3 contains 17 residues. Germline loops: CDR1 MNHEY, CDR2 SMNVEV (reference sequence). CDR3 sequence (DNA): TGTGCCAGCAGTTTATGGTCGACTGGAGTGGGGACAGATACGCAGTATTTT. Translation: CASSLWSTGVGTDTQYF.

The CDR3 DNA follows: TGTGCCACCAGTGATTCGGGACGGGTGAAAAATGAGCAGTTCTTC. Translating it yields CATSDSGRVKNEQFF. The rearrangement joins TRBV24-1 to TRBJ2-1, with D perhaps given as TRBD1 or TRBD2 (5 bases each). V was trimmed by 2 bases and J by 7 bases, leaving 14 bases between them. CDR1 KGHDR and CDR2 SFDVKD come from the germline V gene. This CDR3 is 15 amino acids long.

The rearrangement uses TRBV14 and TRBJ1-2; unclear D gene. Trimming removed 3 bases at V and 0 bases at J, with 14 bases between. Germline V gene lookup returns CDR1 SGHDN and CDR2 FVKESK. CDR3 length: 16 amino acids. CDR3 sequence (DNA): TGTGCCAGCAGCCACGGACCGTCTCTCCCTAACTATGGCTACACCTTC. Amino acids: CASSHGPSLPNYGYTF.

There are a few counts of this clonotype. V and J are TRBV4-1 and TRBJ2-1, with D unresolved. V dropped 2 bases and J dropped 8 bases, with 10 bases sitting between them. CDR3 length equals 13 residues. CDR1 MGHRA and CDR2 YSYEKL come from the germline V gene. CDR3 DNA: TGCGCCAGCAGCCAAATCCCGTCCCATGAGCAGTTCTTC. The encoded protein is CASSQIPSHEQFF.

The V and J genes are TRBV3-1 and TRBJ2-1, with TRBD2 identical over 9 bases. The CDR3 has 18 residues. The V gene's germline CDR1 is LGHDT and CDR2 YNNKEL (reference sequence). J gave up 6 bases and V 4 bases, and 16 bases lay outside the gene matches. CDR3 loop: CASSPRTGQAGGLNEQFF. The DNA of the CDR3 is TGTGCCAGCAGCCCCCGAACAGGGCAAGCGGGAGGCCTCAATGAGCAGTTCTTC.

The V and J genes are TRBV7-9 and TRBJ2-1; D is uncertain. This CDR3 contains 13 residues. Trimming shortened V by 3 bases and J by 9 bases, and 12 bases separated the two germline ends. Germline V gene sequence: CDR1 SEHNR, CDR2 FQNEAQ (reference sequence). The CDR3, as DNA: TGTGCCAGCAGCTTGAGGTCTTTGCGTGAGCAGTTCTTC. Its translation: CASSLRSLREQFF.

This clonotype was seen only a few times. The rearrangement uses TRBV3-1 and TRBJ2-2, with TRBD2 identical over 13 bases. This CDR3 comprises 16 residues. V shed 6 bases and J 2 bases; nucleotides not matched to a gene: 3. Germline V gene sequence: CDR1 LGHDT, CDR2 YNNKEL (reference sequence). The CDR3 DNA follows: TGTGCCAGCAGTGGGACTAGCGGGACCAACACCGGGGAGCTGTTTTTT. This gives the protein CASSGTSGTNTGELFF. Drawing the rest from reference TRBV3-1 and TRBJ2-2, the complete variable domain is DTAVSQTPKYLVTQMGNDKSIKCEQNLGHDTMYWYKQDSKKFLKIMFSYNNKELIINETVPNRFSPKSPDKAHLNLHINSLELGDSAVYFCASSGTSGTNTGELFFGEGSRLTVL.

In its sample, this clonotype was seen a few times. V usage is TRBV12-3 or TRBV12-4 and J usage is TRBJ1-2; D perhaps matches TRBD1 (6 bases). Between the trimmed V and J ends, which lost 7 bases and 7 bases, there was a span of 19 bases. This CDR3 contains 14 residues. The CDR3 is CASTLGGGARGYTF. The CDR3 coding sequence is TGTGCCAGCACCCTAGGGGGAGGGGCTCGTGGCTACACCTTC.

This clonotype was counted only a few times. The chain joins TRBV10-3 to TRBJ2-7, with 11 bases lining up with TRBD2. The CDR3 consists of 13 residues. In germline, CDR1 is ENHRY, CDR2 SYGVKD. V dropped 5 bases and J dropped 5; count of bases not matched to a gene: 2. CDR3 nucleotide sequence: TGTGCCATCAGTACTAGCGGGAGCAACGAGCAGTACGTC. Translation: CAISTSGSNEQYV.

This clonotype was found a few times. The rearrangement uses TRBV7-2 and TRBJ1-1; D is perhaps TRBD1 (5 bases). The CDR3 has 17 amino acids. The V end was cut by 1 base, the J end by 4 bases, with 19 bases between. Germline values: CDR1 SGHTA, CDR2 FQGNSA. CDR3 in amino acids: CASSLVGHSGGGTEAFF. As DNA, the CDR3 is TGTGCCAGCAGCTTAGTTGGACATTCGGGAGGTGGCACTGAAGCTTTCTTT.

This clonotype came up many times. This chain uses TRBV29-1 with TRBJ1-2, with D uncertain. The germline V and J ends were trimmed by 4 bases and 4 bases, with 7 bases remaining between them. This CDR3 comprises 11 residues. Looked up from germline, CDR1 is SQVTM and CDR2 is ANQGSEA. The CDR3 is CSVGITYGYTF. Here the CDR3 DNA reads TGCAGCGTTGGGATCACCTATGGCTACACCTTC.

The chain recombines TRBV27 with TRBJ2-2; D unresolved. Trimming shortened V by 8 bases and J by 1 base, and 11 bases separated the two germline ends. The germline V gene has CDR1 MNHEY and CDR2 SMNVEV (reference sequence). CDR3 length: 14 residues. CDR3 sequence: CASARAGNTGELFF. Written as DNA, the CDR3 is TGTGCCAGCGCCAGAGCAGGGAACACCGGGGAGCTGTTTTTT.

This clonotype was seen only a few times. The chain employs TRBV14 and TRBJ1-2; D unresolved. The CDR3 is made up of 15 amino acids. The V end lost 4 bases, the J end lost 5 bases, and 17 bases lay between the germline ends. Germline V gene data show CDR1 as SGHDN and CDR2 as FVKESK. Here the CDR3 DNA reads TGTGCCAGCAGCCCAGATACAGATCGAGGGTATGGCTACACCTTC. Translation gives CASSPDTDRGYGYTF.

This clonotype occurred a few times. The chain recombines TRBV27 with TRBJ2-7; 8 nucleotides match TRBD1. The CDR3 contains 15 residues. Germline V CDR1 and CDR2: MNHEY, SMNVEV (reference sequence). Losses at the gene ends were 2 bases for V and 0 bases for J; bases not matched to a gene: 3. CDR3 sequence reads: CASSLGQGVSYEQYF. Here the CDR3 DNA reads TGTGCCAGCAGTTTAGGACAGGGAGTCTCCTACGAGCAGTACTTC.

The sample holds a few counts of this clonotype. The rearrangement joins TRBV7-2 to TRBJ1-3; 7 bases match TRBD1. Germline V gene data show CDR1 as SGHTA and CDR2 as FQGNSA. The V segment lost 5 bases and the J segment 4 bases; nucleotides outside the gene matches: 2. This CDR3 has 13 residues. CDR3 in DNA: TGTGCCAGCAGCCAGGGACAGGGAAACACCATATATTTT. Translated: CASSQGQGNTIYF.

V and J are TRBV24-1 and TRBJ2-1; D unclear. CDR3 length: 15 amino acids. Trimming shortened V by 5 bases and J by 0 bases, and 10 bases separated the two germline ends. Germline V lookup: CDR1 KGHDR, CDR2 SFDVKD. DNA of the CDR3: TGTGCCACCAGTGGGGTCACGAGCTCCTACAATGAGCAGTTCTTC. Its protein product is CATSGVTSSYNEQFF.

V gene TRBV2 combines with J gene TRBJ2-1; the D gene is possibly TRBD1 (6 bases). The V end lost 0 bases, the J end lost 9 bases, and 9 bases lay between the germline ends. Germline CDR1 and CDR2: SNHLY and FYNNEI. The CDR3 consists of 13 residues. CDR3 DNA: TGTGCCAGCAGTGAAGCGCAGGACAGTGAGCAGTTCTTC. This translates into CASSEAQDSEQFF. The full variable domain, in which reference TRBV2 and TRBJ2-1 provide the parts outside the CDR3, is EPEVTQTPSHQVTQMGQEVILRCVPISNHLYFYWYRQILGQKVEFLVSFYNNEISEKSEIFDDQFSVERPDGSNFTLKIRSTKLEDSAMYFCASSEAQDSEQFFGPGTRLTVL.

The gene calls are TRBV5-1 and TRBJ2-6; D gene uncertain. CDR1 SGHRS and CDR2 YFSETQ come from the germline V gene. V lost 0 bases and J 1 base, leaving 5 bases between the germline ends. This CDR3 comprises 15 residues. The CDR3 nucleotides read TGCGCCAGCAGCTTGGGGTATTCTGGGGCCAACGTCCTGACTTTC. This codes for CASSLGYSGANVLTF. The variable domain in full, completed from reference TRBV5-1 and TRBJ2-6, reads KAGVTQTPRYLIKTRGQQVTLSCSPISGHRSVSWYQQTPGQGLQFLFEYFSETQRNKGNFPGRFSGRQFSNSRSEMNVSTLELGDSALYLCASSLGYSGANVLTFGAGSRLTVL.

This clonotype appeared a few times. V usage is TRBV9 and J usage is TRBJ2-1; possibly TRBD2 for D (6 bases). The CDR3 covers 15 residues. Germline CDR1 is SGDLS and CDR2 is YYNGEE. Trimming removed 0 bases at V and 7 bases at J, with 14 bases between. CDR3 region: CASSVAGSRENEQFF. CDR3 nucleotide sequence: TGTGCCAGCAGCGTAGCCGGGAGTAGGGAGAATGAGCAGTTCTTC.

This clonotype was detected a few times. The CDR3 loop reads CASSSDRGGTTGELFF. The DNA for the CDR3 is TGTGCCAGCAGCTCCGACAGGGGCGGCACCACCGGGGAGCTGTTTTTT. This rearrangement joins TRBV7-9 to TRBJ2-2; 8 nucleotides agree with TRBD1. Unmatched junction bases numbered 8, after V lost 4 bases and J lost 4 bases. The CDR3 covers 16 residues. Per the germline V gene, CDR1 is SEHNR and CDR2 is FQNEAQ (reference sequence).

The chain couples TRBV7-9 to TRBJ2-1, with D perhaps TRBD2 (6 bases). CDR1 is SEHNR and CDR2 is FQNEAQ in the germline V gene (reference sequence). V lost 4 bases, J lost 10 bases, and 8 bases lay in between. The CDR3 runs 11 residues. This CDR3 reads CASSWRAEQFF. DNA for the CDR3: TGTGCCAGCAGCTGGAGGGCCGAGCAGTTCTTC.

In nucleotides, the CDR3 is TGTGCCACCAGCAGAGATACAGGGCATGTCCAAGAGCAGTACTTC. Translating it yields CATSRDTGHVQEQYF. The chain is built from TRBV15 and TRBJ2-7, with a possible D match to TRBD1 (6 bases). Trimming shortened V by 0 bases and J by 7 bases, and 16 bases separated the two germline ends. CDR3 size: 15 residues. The germline V gene encodes CDR1 LNHNV and CDR2 YYDKDF (reference sequence).

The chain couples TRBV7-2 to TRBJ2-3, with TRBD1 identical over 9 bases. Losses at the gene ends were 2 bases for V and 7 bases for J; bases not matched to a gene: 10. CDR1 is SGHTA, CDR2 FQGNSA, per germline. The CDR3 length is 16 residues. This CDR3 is CASSLRSTGGLNTQYF. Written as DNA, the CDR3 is TGTGCCAGCAGCTTACGGTCGACAGGGGGTTTAAATACGCAGTATTTT.